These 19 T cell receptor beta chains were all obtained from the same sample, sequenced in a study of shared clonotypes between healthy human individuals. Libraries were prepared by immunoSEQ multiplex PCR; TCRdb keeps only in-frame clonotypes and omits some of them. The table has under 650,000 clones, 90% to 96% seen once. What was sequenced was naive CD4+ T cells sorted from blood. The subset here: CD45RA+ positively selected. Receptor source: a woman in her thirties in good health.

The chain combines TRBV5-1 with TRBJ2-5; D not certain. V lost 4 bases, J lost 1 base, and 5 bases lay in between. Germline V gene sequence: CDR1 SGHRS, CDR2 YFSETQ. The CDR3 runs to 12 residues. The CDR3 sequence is CASSPSQETQYF. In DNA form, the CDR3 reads TGCGCCAGCAGCCCATCCCAAGAGACCCAGTACTTC. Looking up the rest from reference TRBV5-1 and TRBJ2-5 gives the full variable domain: KAGVTQTPRYLIKTRGQQVTLSCSPISGHRSVSWYQQTPGQGLQFLFEYFSETQRNKGNFPGRFSGRQFSNSRSEMNVSTLELGDSALYLCASSPSQETQYFGPGTRLLVL.

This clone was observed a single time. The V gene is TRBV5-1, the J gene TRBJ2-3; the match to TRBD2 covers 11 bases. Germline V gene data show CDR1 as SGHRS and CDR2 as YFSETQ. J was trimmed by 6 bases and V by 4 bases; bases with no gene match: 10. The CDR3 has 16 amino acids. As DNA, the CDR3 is TGCGCCAGCAGCGTGATTAGCGGGAGGGGCGGGGATACGCAGTATTTT. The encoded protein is CASSVISGRGGDTQYF.

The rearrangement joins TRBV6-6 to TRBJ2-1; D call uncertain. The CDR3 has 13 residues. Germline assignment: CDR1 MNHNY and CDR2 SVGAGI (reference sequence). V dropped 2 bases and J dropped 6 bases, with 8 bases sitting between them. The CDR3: CASSYKLFNEQFF. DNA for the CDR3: TGTGCCAGCAGTTACAAACTGTTCAATGAGCAGTTCTTC.

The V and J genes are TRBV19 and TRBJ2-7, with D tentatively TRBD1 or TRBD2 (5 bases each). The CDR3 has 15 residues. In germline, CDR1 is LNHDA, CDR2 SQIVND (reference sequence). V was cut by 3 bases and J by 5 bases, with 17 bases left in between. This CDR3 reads CASSMMGDLGHEQYF. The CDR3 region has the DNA TGTGCCAGTAGTATGATGGGGGACCTTGGCCACGAGCAGTACTTC.

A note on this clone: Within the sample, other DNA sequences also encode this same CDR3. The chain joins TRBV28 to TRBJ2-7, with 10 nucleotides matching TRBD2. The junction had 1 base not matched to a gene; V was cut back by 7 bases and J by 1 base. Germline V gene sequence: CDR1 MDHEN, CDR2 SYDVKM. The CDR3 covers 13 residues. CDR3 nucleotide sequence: TGTGCCAGCACTAGCGGGAGTTCCTACGAGCAGTACTTC. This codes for CASTSGSSYEQYF.

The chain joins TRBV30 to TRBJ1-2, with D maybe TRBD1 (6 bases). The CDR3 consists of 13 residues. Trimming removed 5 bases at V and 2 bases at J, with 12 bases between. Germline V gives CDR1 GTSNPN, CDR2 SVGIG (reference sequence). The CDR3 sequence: CAWEGVPNYGYTF. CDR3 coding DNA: TGTGCCTGGGAGGGGGTCCCCAACTATGGCTACACCTTC.

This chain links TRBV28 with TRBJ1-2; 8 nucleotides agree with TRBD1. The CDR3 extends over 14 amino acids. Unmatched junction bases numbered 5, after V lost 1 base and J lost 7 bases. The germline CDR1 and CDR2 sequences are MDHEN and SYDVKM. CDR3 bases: TGTGCCAGCAGTTTATTACCCAGGGGGCTTGGCTACACCTTC. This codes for CASSLLPRGLGYTF.

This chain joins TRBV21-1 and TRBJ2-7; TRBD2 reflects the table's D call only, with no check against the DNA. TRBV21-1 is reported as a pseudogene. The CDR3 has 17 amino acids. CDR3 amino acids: CASSQEGLAGVSHEQYF. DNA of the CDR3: TGTGCCAGCAGCCAAGAGGGACTAGCGGGAGTCTCGCACGAGCAGTACTTC.

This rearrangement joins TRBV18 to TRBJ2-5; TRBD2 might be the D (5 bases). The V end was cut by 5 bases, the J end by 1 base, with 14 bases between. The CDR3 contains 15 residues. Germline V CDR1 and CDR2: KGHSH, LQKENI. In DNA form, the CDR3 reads TGTGCCAGCTCAAATAGAGAGGGCCTCCAAGAGACCCAGTACTTC. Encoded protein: CASSNREGLQETQYF.

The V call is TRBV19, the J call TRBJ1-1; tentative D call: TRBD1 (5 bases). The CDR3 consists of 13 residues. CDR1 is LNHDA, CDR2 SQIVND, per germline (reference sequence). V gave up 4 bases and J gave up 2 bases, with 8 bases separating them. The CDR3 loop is CASSTGTNTEAFF. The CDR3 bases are TGTGCCAGTAGTACCGGGACTAACACTGAAGCTTTCTTT.

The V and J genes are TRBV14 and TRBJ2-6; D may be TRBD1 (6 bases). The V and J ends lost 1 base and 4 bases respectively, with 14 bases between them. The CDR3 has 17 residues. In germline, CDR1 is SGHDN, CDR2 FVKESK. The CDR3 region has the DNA TGTGCCAGCAGCCAAGGTTACAGGGTTACCGGGGCCAACGTCCTGACTTTC. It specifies CASSQGYRVTGANVLTF.

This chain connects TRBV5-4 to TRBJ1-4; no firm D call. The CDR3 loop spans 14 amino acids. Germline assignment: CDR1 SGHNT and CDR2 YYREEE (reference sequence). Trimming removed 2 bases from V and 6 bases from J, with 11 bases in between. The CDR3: CASSLDPRDEKLFF. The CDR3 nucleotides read TGTGCCAGCAGCTTAGACCCAAGGGATGAAAAACTGTTTTTT.

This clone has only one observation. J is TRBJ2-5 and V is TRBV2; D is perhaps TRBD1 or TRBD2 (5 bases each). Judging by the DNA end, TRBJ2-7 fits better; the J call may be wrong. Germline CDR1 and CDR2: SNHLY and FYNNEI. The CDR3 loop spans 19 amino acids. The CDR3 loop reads CASVESPPIGTAYSYEQYF. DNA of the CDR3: TGTGCCAGCGTAGAATCCCCCCCGATCGGGACGGCCTACTCCTACGAGCAGTACTTC.

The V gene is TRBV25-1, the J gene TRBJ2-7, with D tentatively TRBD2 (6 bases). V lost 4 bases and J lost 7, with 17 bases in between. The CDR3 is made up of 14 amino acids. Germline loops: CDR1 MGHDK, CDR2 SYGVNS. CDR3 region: CASSATSPRGEQYF. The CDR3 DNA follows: TGTGCCAGCAGTGCGACTAGTCCCCGCGGGGAGCAGTACTTC.

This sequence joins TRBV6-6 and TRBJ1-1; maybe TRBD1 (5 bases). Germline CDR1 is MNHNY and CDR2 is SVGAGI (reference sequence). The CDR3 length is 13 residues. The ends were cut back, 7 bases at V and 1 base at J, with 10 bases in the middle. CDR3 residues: CASKRGGNTEAFF. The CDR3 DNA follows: TGTGCCAGCAAACGCGGGGGGAACACTGAAGCTTTCTTT.

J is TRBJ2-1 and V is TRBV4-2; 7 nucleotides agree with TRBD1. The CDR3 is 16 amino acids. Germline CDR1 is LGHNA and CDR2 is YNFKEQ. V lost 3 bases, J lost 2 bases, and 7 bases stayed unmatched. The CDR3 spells CASSQARQGPYNEQFF. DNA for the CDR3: TGTGCCAGCAGCCAGGCTAGACAGGGTCCCTACAATGAGCAGTTCTTC.

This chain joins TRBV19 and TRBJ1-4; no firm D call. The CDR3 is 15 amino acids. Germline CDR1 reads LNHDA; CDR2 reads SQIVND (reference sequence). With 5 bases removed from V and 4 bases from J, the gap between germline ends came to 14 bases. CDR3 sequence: CASSHNDGYNEKLFF. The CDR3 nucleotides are TGTGCCAGTAGTCACAACGACGGGTATAATGAAAAACTGTTTTTT.

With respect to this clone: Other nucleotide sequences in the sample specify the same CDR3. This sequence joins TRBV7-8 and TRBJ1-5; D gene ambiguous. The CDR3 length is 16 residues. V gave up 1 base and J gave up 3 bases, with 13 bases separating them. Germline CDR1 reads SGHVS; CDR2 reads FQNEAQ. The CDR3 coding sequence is TGTGCCAGCAGCTTAGGTGACGGAGCAAACAATCAGCCCCAGCATTTT. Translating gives CASSLGDGANNQPQHF. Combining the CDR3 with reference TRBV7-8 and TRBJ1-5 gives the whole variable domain GAGVSQSPRYKVAKRGQDVALRCDPISGHVSLFWYQQALGQGPEFLTYFQNEAQLDKSGLPSDRFFAERPEGSVSTLKIQRTQQEDSAVYLCASSLGDGANNQPQHFGDGTRLSIL.

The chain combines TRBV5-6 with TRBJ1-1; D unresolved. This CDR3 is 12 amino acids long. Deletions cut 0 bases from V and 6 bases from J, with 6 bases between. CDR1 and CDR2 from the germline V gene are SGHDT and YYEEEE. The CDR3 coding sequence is TGTGCCAGCAGCTTGGTCTCCTCTGAAGCTTTCTTT. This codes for CASSLVSSEAFF.